This TCR beta chain was obtained from a study of T cell responses to AZD1222 COVID-19 vaccine. Study-wide points: Nearly half of spike-specific TCRs reportedly target unmutated variant regions.

This clone has more than one count but fewer than ten. Its target is not known. The same CDR3 is also encoded by other DNA sequences in this sample. The CDR3 sequence is 11 residues long. Trimming removed 6 bases at V and 6 bases at J, with 8 bases between. The germline gives CDR1 MDHEN, CDR2 SYDVKM. The protocol was immunoSEQ multiplex PCR, while the TCRdb copy is restricted to in-frame clones and leaves out a portion. The repertoire holds some 190,000 clones, with approximately 94% as singletons. V gene TRBV28 combines with J gene TRBJ1-1; no definite D call. The sequences come from peripheral blood, collected 28 days after the second dose of the MenACWY control vaccine. The clonotype originates from an adult who received the MenACWY meningococcal vaccine as a control. For the CDR3, the DNA is TGTGCCAGCAGGGGGAAACCTGAAGCTTTCTTT. The encoded protein is CASRGKPEAFF. The full variable domain, rest sourced from reference TRBV28 and TRBJ1-1, is DVKVTQSSRYLVKRTGEKVFLECVQDMDHENMFWYRQDPGLGLRLIYFSYDVKMKEKGDIPEGYSVSREKKERFSLILESASTNQTSMYLCASRGKPEAFFGQGTRLTVV.